This TCR beta chain emerged from a study of T cells in Graves' hyperthyroidism and ophthalmopathy. Study details: Peripheral blood samples were taken at initial diagnosis, prior to any treatment. Findings and limits, study-wide: Among thyroid clonotypes expanded above 0.001, most also appeared in blood. Prediction of ophthalmopathy progression came a median 6.5 months pre-onset.

This clonotype has only a few counts. Its antigen is not known. With a much larger clone just one base away, this may be a read error. Germline CDR1 reads SGHAT; CDR2 reads FQNNGV. The CDR3 is 15 amino acids. Diagnoses used clinical symptoms, serum thyroxine and TRAb, thyroid ultrasound and orbital computed tomography. It was RNA transcripts that yielded the amplified TCR beta CDR3 regions. HTBI primers were employed in a first-round RT-PCR of the TCR CDR3. Using its own MiXCR run on the multiplex PCR reads, TCRdb lists one record per CDR3 protein. The sample yields almost 350,000 distinct CDR3 sequences, roughly 20% seen once.

Sequencing was performed on blood. This chain joins TRBV11-2 and TRBJ1-2, with 7 nucleotides matching TRBD1. This receptor was taken from a woman aged 40 to 49 with Graves' ophthalmopathy. The CDR3 DNA reads TGTGCCAGCAGCCCCCGACAGGGCTTCTCCCATGGCTGCACCTTC. Translated, it gives CASSPRQGFSHGCTF. Drawing the rest from reference TRBV11-2 and TRBJ1-2, the complete variable domain is EAGVAQSPRYKIIEKRQSVAFWCNPISGHATLYWYQQILGQGPKLLIQFQNNGVVDDSQLPKDRFSAERLKGVDSTLKIQPAKLEDSAVYLCASSPRQGFSHGCTFGSGTRLTVV.